This T cell receptor beta chain comes out of a study of OX40 agonist ivuxolimab in advanced cancers. Study background: Ivuxolimab, an agonistic anti-OX40 (CD134) antibody, was given to patients. Study outcomes and limitations: Antigen specificity was not determined for the expanded peripheral T cells.

TCRdb's table, derived via immunoSEQ multiplex PCR, lists solely in-frame clones and lacks some. The table has about 38,000 clones, 80% to 85% seen once; the top ten hold about 8.8%. The CDR3 has 17 amino acids. The V gene's germline CDR1 is MNHEY and CDR2 SMNVEV (reference sequence). Comment on this clone: No antigen is known for it.

Sequencing used CD4+ or CD8+ T cells sorted from blood, obtained in a trial of the OX40 agonist ivuxolimab. The sequence was obtained from an adult with an advanced solid tumor such as melanoma, head and neck, liver or kidney cancer. This chain joins TRBV27 and TRBJ2-5; 13 bases fit TRBD2. The J call is doubtful: the DNA matches TRBJ2-7 better. The chain's CDR3 is CASSPGTSGTVTYEQYF. Written as DNA, the CDR3 is TGTGCCAGCAGTCCCGGGACTAGCGGGACCGTAACCTACGAGCAGTACTTC.